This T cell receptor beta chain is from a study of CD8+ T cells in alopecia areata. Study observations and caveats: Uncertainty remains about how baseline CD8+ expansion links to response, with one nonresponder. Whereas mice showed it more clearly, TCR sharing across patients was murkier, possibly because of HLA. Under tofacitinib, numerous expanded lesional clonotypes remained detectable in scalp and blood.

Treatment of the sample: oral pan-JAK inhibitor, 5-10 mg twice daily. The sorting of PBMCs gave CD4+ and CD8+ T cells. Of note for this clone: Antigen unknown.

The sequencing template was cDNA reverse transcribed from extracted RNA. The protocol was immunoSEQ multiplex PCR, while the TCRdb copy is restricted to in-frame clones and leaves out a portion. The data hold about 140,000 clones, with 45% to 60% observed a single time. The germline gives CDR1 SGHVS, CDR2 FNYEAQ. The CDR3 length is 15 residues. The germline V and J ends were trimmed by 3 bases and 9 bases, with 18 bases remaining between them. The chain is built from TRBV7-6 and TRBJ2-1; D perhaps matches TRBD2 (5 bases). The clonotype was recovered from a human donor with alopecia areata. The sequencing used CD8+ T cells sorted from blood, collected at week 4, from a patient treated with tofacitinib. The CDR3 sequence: CASSLDPGTEGEQFF. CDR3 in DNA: TGTGCCAGCAGCTTGGACCCGGGCACCGAGGGTGAGCAGTTCTTC.